This record concerns one T cell receptor (beta chain) sequence. The sample comes from a study of blood T cell repertoires in COVID-19. Study-level background: Acute-phase and convalescent COVID-19 samples originated in the United States, Italy and Spain. Sources were T cells, B-cell-depleted T cells, or PBMCs; the material itself was cDNA or gDNA.

The table came from immunoSEQ multiplex PCR; TCRdb's copy has only in-frame clones and leaves some out. The data contain 250,000 to 350,000 clones, roughly nine tenths of them singletons. V gave up 5 bases and J gave up 0 bases; unmatched junction bases: 4. In germline, CDR1 is MNHEY, CDR2 SVGAGI. The length of the CDR3 is 15 residues. The chain links TRBV6-5 to TRBJ2-3; 8 nucleotides match TRBD2. The sample comprised peripheral blood. This sequence originates from a woman aged 40 to 49 who had recovered from COVID-19. The CDR3 bases are TGTGCCAGCAGTATACTAGCGGTGAGCACAGATACGCAGTATTTT. Residues: CASSILAVSTDTQYF.